The 21 T cell receptor beta chains below were found in one sample sequenced in a study of shared clonotypes between healthy human individuals. Naive CD8 cells, CD45RO-negative and positively selected for CCR7, excluded terminally differentiated effector memory CD45RA+ cells. Here immunoSEQ multiplex PCR was the method, and the copy in TCRdb shows in-frame clones only, minus some. The data contain some 800,000 clones, approximately 92% of them singletons. The source material was naive CD8+ T cells sorted from blood. The origin of the receptors is a man aged 25-45 years in good health.

V usage is TRBV19 and J usage is TRBJ2-2; 7 bases fit TRBD2. Germline CDR1 LNHDA, CDR2 SQIVND (reference sequence). The junction had 7 bases not matched to a gene; V was cut back by 9 bases and J by 0 bases. The CDR3 loop spans 15 amino acids. CDR3 sequence reads: CASARGSTNTGELFF. The CDR3 DNA sequence: TGTGCCAGCGCCCGCGGGAGCACGAACACCGGGGAGCTGTTTTTT.

As regards this clone: This specimen includes other DNA sequences encoding the same CDR3. The rearrangement uses TRBV29-1 and TRBJ2-7; 10 nucleotides agree with TRBD1. Germline CDR1 is SQVTM and CDR2 is ANQGSEA. The length of the CDR3 is 12 residues. Losses at the gene ends were 6 bases for V and 4 bases for J; bases not matched to a gene: 3. The CDR3 protein is CSVAGQGYEQYF. CDR3 nucleotides: TGCAGCGTCGCGGGACAGGGGTACGAGCAGTACTTC.

The rearrangement uses TRBV28 and TRBJ2-7, with 10 bases lining up with TRBD1. This CDR3 spans 15 amino acids. With V trimmed by 5 bases and J by 3 bases, 7 bases remained unmatched. Germline CDR1 is MDHEN and CDR2 is SYDVKM. As DNA, the CDR3 is TGTGCCAGCAGTCCAACCGGGACAGGGGACTACGAGCAGTACTTC. Its protein product is CASSPTGTGDYEQYF.

This rearrangement joins TRBV7-9 to TRBJ2-1; TRBD1 matches at 7 bases. Per the germline V gene, CDR1 is SEHNR and CDR2 is FQNEAQ (reference sequence). Trimming cost V 4 bases and J 8 bases; bases outside gene matches: 11. CDR3 length: 15 amino acids. CDR3 DNA sequence: TGTGCCAGCAGCTCCACTTTATGGACAGGTCATGAGCAGTTCTTC. Protein product: CASSSTLWTGHEQFF.

This clone has only a few counts. This chain uses TRBV27 with TRBJ1-4, with TRBD1 as a possible D gene (5 bases). Germline-derived CDR1 and CDR2 are MNHEY and SMNVEV (reference sequence). The CDR3 runs 14 residues. V lost 3 bases to trimming and J lost 6 bases, with 11 bases between them. The DNA for the CDR3 is TGTGCCAGCAGTTTCAGGGAAAGGGATGAAAAACTGTTTTTT. Translated: CASSFRERDEKLFF.

As concerns this clone: Other DNA sequences from this sample encode an identical CDR3 as well. CDR3 residues: CASSFLAYNEQFF. The CDR3 DNA reads as TGTGCCAGCAGTTTCCTGGCCTACAATGAGCAGTTCTTC. The chain is built from TRBV28 and TRBJ2-1; D unresolved. Germline CDR1 and CDR2: MDHEN and SYDVKM. The length of the CDR3 is 13 residues. V lost 3 bases and J lost 2, with 5 bases in between.

This chain joins TRBV11-2 and TRBJ2-7; perhaps TRBD2 as D (5 bases). The CDR3 has 15 residues. V lost 1 base and J lost 4, with 14 bases in between. Germline V gives CDR1 SGHAT, CDR2 FQNNGV. The CDR3 region has the DNA TGTGCCAGCAGCTTAGCCCCTCGGACTGCATACGAGCAGTACTTC. Its protein product is CASSLAPRTAYEQYF. The full variable domain, with the rest looked up from reference TRBV11-2 and TRBJ2-7, is EAGVAQSPRYKIIEKRQSVAFWCNPISGHATLYWYQQILGQGPKLLIQFQNNGVVDDSQLPKDRFSAERLKGVDSTLKIQPAKLEDSAVYLCASSLAPRTAYEQYFGPGTRLTVT.

This clone was picked up one time. This specimen includes other DNA sequences encoding the same CDR3. The J gene is TRBJ1-5, the V gene TRBV27, with D possibly being TRBD1 (6 bases). V was shortened by 6 bases and J by 0 bases, with 15 bases between the two germline ends. The CDR3 extends over 16 amino acids. The V gene's germline CDR1 is MNHEY and CDR2 SMNVEV (reference sequence). CDR3 DNA sequence: TGTGCCAGCAGACCTGGACAGACTCTTAGCAATCAGCCCCAGCATTTT. This encodes CASRPGQTLSNQPQHF.

This clone was found once. The chain links TRBV7-9 to TRBJ2-1, with 9 bases identical to TRBD2. The CDR3 spans 14 residues. Germline CDR1 is SEHNR and CDR2 is FQNEAQ (reference sequence). Germline trimming cut 5 bases from V and 10 bases from J; bases unmatched to any gene: 9. The CDR3 loop reads CASSLPAGGGEQFF. CDR3 DNA sequence: TGTGCCAGCAGCCTCCCAGCGGGAGGCGGCGAGCAGTTCTTC.

This clone was recorded once. The rearrangement links TRBV5-6 to TRBJ2-7; either TRBD1 or TRBD2 may fit D (6 bases each). Germline V gene sequence: CDR1 SGHDT, CDR2 YYEEEE. The CDR3 spans 16 residues. Trimming stripped 0 bases from V and 3 bases from J, with 16 bases between. CDR3 in amino acids: CASSLALEGVGYEQYF. DNA for the CDR3: TGTGCCAGCAGCTTGGCCCTGGAGGGGGTCGGCTACGAGCAGTACTTC.

This rearrangement joins TRBV10-2 to TRBJ2-7; 7 nucleotides agree with TRBD2. Germline V lookup: CDR1 WSHSY, CDR2 SAAADI. The CDR3 totals 14 residues. Trimming cost V 10 bases and J 0 bases; bases outside gene matches: 9. The CDR3 loop is CATTSARSSYEQYF. The CDR3 coding sequence is TGCGCCACCACTAGCGCCCGGAGCTCCTACGAGCAGTACTTC.

This chain connects TRBV5-5 to TRBJ2-7, with 7 bases identical to TRBD2. Trimming took 0 bases from V and 6 from J; bases not matched to a gene: 12. The CDR3 sequence is 16 residues long. From germline, CDR1 is SGHKS and CDR2 YYEKEE (reference sequence). The CDR3 loop is CASSLGLAGALSEQYF. CDR3 nucleotides: TGTGCCAGCAGCTTGGGTCTGGCGGGAGCCCTCTCCGAGCAGTACTTC.

The rearrangement links TRBV6-5 to TRBJ2-1; TRBD2 might be the D (5 bases). The germline gives CDR1 MNHEY, CDR2 SVGAGI. The CDR3 covers 15 residues. The V gene lost 2 bases and the J gene lost 4 bases, with 12 bases spanning the gap. CDR3 amino acids: CASSYGLAGYNEQFF. The CDR3 nucleotides are TGTGCCAGCAGTTACGGGCTAGCTGGATACAATGAGCAGTTCTTC.

The chain couples TRBV19 to TRBJ1-4; D gene unclear. The CDR3 length is 15 residues. CDR1 is LNHDA and CDR2 is SQIVND in the germline V gene (reference sequence). The V end was cut by 6 bases, the J end by 0 bases, with 11 bases between. The DNA of the CDR3 is TGTGCCAGTAGGCGGTGGTCGGCAACTAATGAAAAACTGTTTTTT. Its translation is CASRRWSATNEKLFF.

V usage is TRBV19 and J usage is TRBJ2-7; 7 nucleotides match TRBD1. The CDR3 is 14 residues long. Germline loops: CDR1 LNHDA, CDR2 SQIVND (reference sequence). Trimming at V came to 5 bases and at J to 6 bases, leaving 10 bases not matched to a gene. The CDR3 DNA reads as TGTGCCAGTAGTTCGACAGGGAACCTTTTCGAGCAGTACTTC. Protein product: CASSSTGNLFEQYF.

The J gene is TRBJ1-4, the V gene TRBV4-1, with D perhaps matching TRBD1 (5 bases). The germline V gene encodes CDR1 MGHRA and CDR2 YSYEKL. Trimming took 6 bases from V and 3 from J, leaving 20 bases between them. The CDR3 length is 17 residues. This CDR3 reads CASSLGGSILSNEKLFF. CDR3 bases: TGCGCCAGCAGTCTGGGGGGATCCATCCTCTCTAATGAAAAACTGTTTTTT.

The chain uses TRBV29-1 and TRBJ1-2, with unresolved D. The CDR3 runs to 15 residues. The V and J ends lost 4 bases and 4 bases respectively, with 19 bases between them. Germline V gene data show CDR1 as SQVTM and CDR2 as ANQGSEA. The CDR3 is CSVVGEATTLYGYTF. The CDR3 nucleotides are TGCAGCGTTGTTGGGGAGGCAACCACCCTCTATGGCTACACCTTC.

V is TRBV7-6 and J is TRBJ2-7; TRBD1 matches 7 bases. Trimming at V came to 4 bases and at J to 6 bases, leaving 6 bases not matched to a gene. Germline CDR1 is SGHVS and CDR2 is FNYEAQ. CDR3 size: 13 residues. CDR3 sequence (DNA): TGTGCCAGCAGCTCCGGGACAGCTGGCGAGCAGTACTTC. Encoded protein: CASSSGTAGEQYF.

The chain combines TRBV29-1 with TRBJ2-3; TRBD2 matches 8 bases. The J segment lost 3 bases and the V segment lost 1 base, leaving 3 bases of the junction unmatched. Per the germline V gene, CDR1 is SQVTM and CDR2 is ANQGSEA. This CDR3 has 14 residues. The CDR3 sequence is CSVEGLALTDTQYF. The CDR3 DNA reads as TGCAGCGTTGAAGGACTAGCGCTTACAGATACGCAGTATTTT.

The rearrangement uses TRBV29-1 and TRBJ2-7; 9 bases line up with TRBD2. CDR3 length: 15 amino acids. Germline CDR1 and CDR2: SQVTM and ANQGSEA. Trimming removed 7 bases from V and 0 bases from J; junction bases left unmatched: 10. CDR3 coding DNA: TGCAGCGCCGAGGTAGCGGGAGATGCCTCCTACGAGCAGTACTTC. It is translated as CSAEVAGDASYEQYF.

CDR3 sequence reads: CASSEVAPLAAGNTIYF. In nucleotides, the CDR3 is TGTGCCAGCAGTGAAGTAGCCCCCCTGGCCGCTGGAAACACCATATATTTT. The chain has TRBV2 and TRBJ1-3; D remains unclear. This CDR3 is 17 amino acids long. The germline V gene has CDR1 SNHLY and CDR2 FYNNEI. The V and J ends lost 1 base and 2 bases respectively, with 15 bases between them.